The sequence of this T cell receptor (beta chain) was determined in a study of blood T cell repertoires in COVID-19. Study in general: Samples of COVID-19 (acute and convalescent) were obtained from the United States, Italy and Spain. Nucleic acid was either cDNA or gDNA, and it came from T cells, B-cell-depleted T cells, or PBMCs.

As processed by the authors: Amplified reference gene primers provided the basis for estimating nucleated cell counts. Only in-frame clones appear in the TCRdb table, and some are missing; sequencing was by immunoSEQ multiplex PCR. The V and J calls and clone size were taken over from that table, and D and trimming were inferred from the DNA. In the table there are some 200,000 clones, under 90% of which are singletons. One Seattle source followed patients from active infection through their disease course. Germline CDR1 reads MNHNY; CDR2 reads SVGAGI (reference sequence). V dropped 5 bases and J dropped 0 bases, with 10 bases sitting between them. This CDR3 region has 15 residues.

The receptor comes from a woman aged 80 or over with COVID-19, enrolled during active disease. V is TRBV6-6 and J is TRBJ2-2; tentative D call: TRBD2 (5 bases). The specimen sequenced was peripheral blood. Written as DNA, the CDR3 is TGTGCCAGCAGTCTAGCTTTCGCGAACACCGGGGAGCTGTTTTTT. Residues: CASSLAFANTGELFF.